This TCR beta chain was found in a study of blood T cell repertoires in COVID-19. Study as a whole: The United States, Italy and Spain were the sources of the acute and convalescent COVID-19 samples. PBMCs, B-cell-depleted T cells, or T cells were the source of the cDNA or gDNA that made up the material.

In the authors' methods: Using reference gene primer amplification, nucleated cell counts were estimated. The table came from immunoSEQ multiplex PCR; TCRdb's copy has only in-frame clones and leaves some out. V, J and clone size derive from that table, while D and trimming were established from the DNA sequence. In the table there are about 300,000 clones, around 80% of which are singletons. V lost 3 bases, J lost 4 bases, and 12 bases lay in between. CDR1 and CDR2 (germline): SQVTM, ANQGSEA. The CDR3 runs 13 residues. This clone was counted a single time. The chain is built from TRBV29-1 and TRBJ1-1; D not certain. The specimen sequenced was peripheral blood. The clonotype was recovered from a woman between 45 and 60 years old with acute or convalescent COVID-19. CDR3 region: CSVEGRQTTEAFF. CDR3 sequence (DNA): TGCAGCGTTGAGGGCAGGCAAACCACTGAAGCTTTCTTT.